This T cell receptor beta chain was identified in a study of CD8+CD57+ T cells in acquired aplastic anemia (dated 2018 in TCRdb). Turning to the overall study: On average, sorted CD4+ and CD8+ cells yielded about 3 ug of extracted DNA, with a range of about 0.19 to 30 ug. Healthy donor samples averaged approximately 10 million reads for CD4+ and 11 million to 13 million for CD8+ cells. Findings and caveats that apply to the study as a whole: Around 27 CD8+ CDR3 sequences were found to be shared between patients and controls, but these sequences appeared to be highly expressed in patients and within the immunodominant clones of the patients. No significant difference in CD8+ Simpson's diversity was found between patients and healthy controls (P=0.060).

Genomic DNA was used as template for profiling of TCR beta VDJ combinations and CDR3 sequences. An Illumina HiSeq 2000 was used for TCR repertoire sequencing. Processing in the source paper ran as follows. Repertoires were assessed using TRBV/TRBJ rearrangement plots, CDR3 size and DJ length profiles, and Simpson's diversity index. The immunodominant clone was defined as the most abundant DNA sequence in deep sequencing data. CDR3 amino acid sequences were checked for sharing across subjects and were also compared against the VDJdb database and published repertoires. TCRdb itself trimmed the public reads at Q25 with fastp, ran MiXCR and retained productive beta chains. Each entry merges the rows of one CDR3 protein and shows their most common DNA and genes. The V and J calls shown here were made by TCRdb, not taken from the authors' results. Counted in this sample were over 100,000 distinct CDR3 sequences; roughly two fifths of them appeared once. The ten most abundant clones make up 7.5% to 9.5% of the sample.

TCR repertoires of sorted CD4+ and CD8+ blood T cells from severe aplastic anemia patients and healthy subjects were deep-sequenced in the study. Ficoll-Paque density gradient centrifugation was used to isolate peripheral blood mononuclear cells. Before DNA extraction, CD4+ and CD8+ T cells were sorted by FACS or by magnetic beads. This clonotype was detected many times. It has no known antigen specificity. No clone much larger than this one lies a single base away; base qualities are absent. CDR1 and CDR2 are drawn from the germline V gene: SQVTM, ANQGSEA. V is reduced by 2 bases and J by 0 bases, leaving a spacing of 7 bases between them. The CDR3 numbers 13 residues from cysteine through phenylalanine. The entry retains the CDR3 DNA only, 39 bases that are in frame from base 1.

The material sequenced was sorted CD4+, CD8+, or CD8+CD57+ T cells (not recorded which) from PBMCs. The V gene is TRBV29-1 and the J gene is TRBJ1-1; no D segment can be confidently identified. This clonotype originated in a human donor in good health, serving as a control. The DNA is as follows: TGCAGCGTTGAATCGGGAGTGAACACTGAAGCTTTCTTT. It encodes CSVESGVNTEAFF.